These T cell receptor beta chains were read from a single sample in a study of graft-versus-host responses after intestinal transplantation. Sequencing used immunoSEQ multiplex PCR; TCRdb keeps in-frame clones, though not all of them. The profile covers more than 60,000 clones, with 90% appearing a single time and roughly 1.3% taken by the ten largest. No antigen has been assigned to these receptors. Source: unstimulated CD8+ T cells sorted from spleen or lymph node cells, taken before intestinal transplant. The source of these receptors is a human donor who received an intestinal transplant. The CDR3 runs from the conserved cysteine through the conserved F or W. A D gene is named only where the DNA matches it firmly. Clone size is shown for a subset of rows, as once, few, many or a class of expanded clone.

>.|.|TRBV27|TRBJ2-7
TGTGCCAGCAGTTTAGGGGCGGCCTACGAGCAGTACTTC
CASSLGAAYEQYF
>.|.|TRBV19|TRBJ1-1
TGTGCCAGCTCTCAGACAGACTTGAACACTGAAGCTTTCTTT
CASSQTDLNTEAFF
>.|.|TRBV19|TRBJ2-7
TGTGCCAGTAGTCCTGGGAGAAATTACGAGCAGTACTTC
CASSPGRNYEQYF
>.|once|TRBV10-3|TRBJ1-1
TGTGCCATCAGTGAGACCGGGGGTGAAGCTTTCTTT
CAISETGGEAFF
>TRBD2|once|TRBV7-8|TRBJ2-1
TGTGCCAGCAGCTCTAGGGGACTAGGGGACTTAAATGAGCAGTTCTTC
CASSSRGLGDLNEQFF
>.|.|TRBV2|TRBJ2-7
TGTGCCAGCACCGCGACTAGTGTCGAGCAGTACTTC
CASTATSVEQYF
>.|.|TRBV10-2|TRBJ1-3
TGCGCCAGCAGCCCGACACAGCCCTCTGGAAACACCATATATTTT
CASSPTQPSGNTIYF
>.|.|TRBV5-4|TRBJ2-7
TGTGCCAGCAGCCCGACGGGGGAAGAGCAGTACTTC
CASSPTGEEQYF
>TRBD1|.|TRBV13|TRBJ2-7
TGTGCCAGCAGCTTAGGAGGGACAGGGGGCGAGGTGCAGTACTTC
CASSLGGTGGEVQYF
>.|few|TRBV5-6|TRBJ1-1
TGTGCCAGCAGCTTGGGTAGGGGAAGAACTGAAGCTTTCTTT
CASSLGRGRTEAFF
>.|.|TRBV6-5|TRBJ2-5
TGTGCCAGCACTTCGGACAGCACCCAGTACTTC
CASTSDSTQYF
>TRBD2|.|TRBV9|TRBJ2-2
TGTGCCAGCAGCGTAGGGGGGGGGAGAAACACCGGGGAGCTGTTTTTT
CASSVGGGRNTGELFF
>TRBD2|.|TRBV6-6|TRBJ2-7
TGTGCCAGCAGTTGGGAAAGCGGGGGTTCCCCCTACGAGCAGTACTTC
CASSWESGGSPYEQYF
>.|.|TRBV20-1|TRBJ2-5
TGCAGTGCTAGAGCTGAGACCCAGTACTTC
CSARAETQYF
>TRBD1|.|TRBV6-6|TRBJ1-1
TGTGCCAGCCGTAACAGGGGAGACACTGAAGCTTTCTTT
CASRNRGDTEAFF
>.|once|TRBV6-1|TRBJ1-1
TGTGCCAGCAGTGAAGTCCACACGGCGGATGGGAACACTGAAGCTTTCTTT
CASSEVHTADGNTEAFF
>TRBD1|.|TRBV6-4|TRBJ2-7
TGTGCCAGCAGTGGGCAGGGGGTGCAGTACTTC
CASSGQGVQYF
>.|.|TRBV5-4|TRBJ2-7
TGTGCCAGCATGGCAGGGGACTCCTACGAGCAGTACTTC
CASMAGDSYEQYF
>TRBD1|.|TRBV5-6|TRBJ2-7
TGTGCCAGCTCGACAGGGACCTCCTACGAGCAGTACTTC
CASSTGTSYEQYF
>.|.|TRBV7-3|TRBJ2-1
TGTGCCAGCAGCTTAGGAGGGTCCAGCTCCTACAATGAGCAGTTCTTC
CASSLGGSSSYNEQFF
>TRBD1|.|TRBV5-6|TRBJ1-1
TGTGCCAGCAGCTTGGAGAGGGGGCAGTATGAAGCTTTCTTT
CASSLERGQYEAFF
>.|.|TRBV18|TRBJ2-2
TGTGCCAGCTCACCTACCAGTTTTCGGACAGCGAACACCGGGGAGCTGTTTTTT
CASSPTSFRTANTGELFF
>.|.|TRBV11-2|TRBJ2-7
TGTGCCAGCAGCTTAGCGGGAGTCCCACAGTACTTC
CASSLAGVPQYF
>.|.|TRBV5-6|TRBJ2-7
TGTGCCAGCAGCTTGCCCGGGTTCTCCTACGAGCAGTACTTC
CASSLPGFSYEQYF
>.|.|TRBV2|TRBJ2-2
TGTGCCAGCAGTGAAGGCGGCGGCGGGGAGCTGTTTTTT
CASSEGGGGELFF
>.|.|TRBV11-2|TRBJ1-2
TGTGCCAGCAGCTTAGAGGTTCGGTGGTATGGCTACACCTTC
CASSLEVRWYGYTF
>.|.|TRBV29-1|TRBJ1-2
TGCAGCGCTCCCACCGCAGGGGCGCCTGGCTACACCTTC
CSAPTAGAPGYTF
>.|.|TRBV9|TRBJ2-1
TGTGCCAGCAGCCGGGTCGCCTATGAGCAGTTCTTC
CASSRVAYEQFF
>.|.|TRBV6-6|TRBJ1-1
TGTGCCAGCAGTTACGGAGCAGTTAAAAACACTGAAGCTTTCTTT
CASSYGAVKNTEAFF
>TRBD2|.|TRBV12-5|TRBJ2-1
TGTGCTAGTGGTTTGATGGTTCTAGCGGGGGGGAACAATGAGCAGTTCTTC
CASGLMVLAGGNNEQFF
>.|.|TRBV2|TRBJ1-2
TGTGCCAGCTCAGGGTCTGGGTACACCTTC
CASSGSGYTF
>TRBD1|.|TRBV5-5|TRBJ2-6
TGTGCCAGCACCCAGACAGGGCCCAGCTCTGGGGCCAACGTCCTGACTTTC
CASTQTGPSSGANVLTF
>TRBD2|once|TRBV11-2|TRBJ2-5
TGTGCCAGCAGCTTAGCGGGGGGGCTAGAGACCCAGTACTTC
CASSLAGGLETQYF
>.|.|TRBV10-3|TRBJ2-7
TGTGCCATCAGCGTGACAGGCTACGAGCAGTACTTC
CAISVTGYEQYF
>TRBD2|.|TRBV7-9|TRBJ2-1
TGTGCCAGCAGCTTAGTACTAGCGGCAAATGAGCAGTTCTTC
CASSLVLAANEQFF
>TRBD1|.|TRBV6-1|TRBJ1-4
TGTGCCAGCAGTGAAGCGAGGCAACCCGGGACAGGGGAGGAAAAACTGTTTTTT
CASSEARQPGTGEEKLFF
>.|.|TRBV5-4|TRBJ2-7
TGTGCCAGCAGCTTGGCCGCGCGGGGCCACCGGGAGCAGTACTTC
CASSLAARGHREQYF
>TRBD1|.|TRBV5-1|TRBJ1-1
TGCGCCAGCAGCCCTAGGACAGGTGACACTGAAGCTTTCTTT
CASSPRTGDTEAFF
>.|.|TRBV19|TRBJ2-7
TGTGCCAGTAGTCTCTTCGGCGGATACGAGCAGTACTTC
CASSLFGGYEQYF